The rows below give T cell receptor beta chains drawn from one sample of a study of control samples from healthy donors and cancer patients. Produced via immunoSEQ multiplex PCR; TCRdb's table is partial and in-frame only. This sample carries roughly 100,000 clones, approximately 83% of them seen once, and the ten largest clones take approximately 13%. Sequencing was done on a sample of blood. These receptors were collected from a woman aged 45-59 years in good health. Both conserved end residues are part of each CDR3. Fields, in order: D gene, V gene, clone size, J gene, CDR3 protein, CDR3 DNA. A D gene is named only where the DNA matches it firmly. The size of a clone is reported for some rows only, either as once, few or many, or as a class for expanded clones.

D gene: TRBD2; V gene: TRBV27; clone size: NA; J gene: TRBJ2-1; CDR3 protein: CASSFHTSGRRHEQFF; CDR3 DNA: TGTGCCAGCAGTTTCCATACTAGCGGGAGAAGGCATGAGCAGTTCTTC
D gene: NA; V gene: TRBV5-6; clone size: NA; J gene: TRBJ1-5; CDR3 protein: CASSFMTADPGGAQHF; CDR3 DNA: TGTGCCAGCAGCTTCATGACAGCCGATCCGGGGGGGGCCCAGCATTTT
D gene: NA; V gene: TRBV7-2; clone size: few; J gene: TRBJ2-3; CDR3 protein: CASSLGNGGQDTQYF; CDR3 DNA: TGTGCCAGCAGCTTAGGTAATGGGGGGCAAGATACGCAGTATTTT
D gene: TRBD2; V gene: TRBV7-8; clone size: NA; J gene: TRBJ2-1; CDR3 protein: CASSPTSGRQMGEQFF; CDR3 DNA: TGTGCCAGCAGCCCGACTAGCGGGAGACAAATGGGTGAGCAGTTCTTC
D gene: TRBD1; V gene: TRBV4-3; clone size: NA; J gene: TRBJ1-2; CDR3 protein: CASSQPGQGHGYTF; CDR3 DNA: TGCGCCAGCAGCCAACCGGGACAGGGGCATGGCTACACCTTC
D gene: NA; V gene: TRBV7-3; clone size: NA; J gene: TRBJ2-5; CDR3 protein: CASSLIPNKETQYF; CDR3 DNA: TGTGCCAGCAGCTTAATCCCGAATAAGGAGACCCAGTACTTC
D gene: NA; V gene: TRBV11-1; clone size: once; J gene: TRBJ1-5; CDR3 protein: CASSTTGNQPQHF; CDR3 DNA: TGTGCCAGCAGCACGACAGGTAATCAGCCCCAGCATTTT
D gene: NA; V gene: TRBV7-2; clone size: NA; J gene: TRBJ2-7; CDR3 protein: CASSFVGREQYF; CDR3 DNA: TGTGCCAGCAGCTTCGTGGGGCGCGAGCAGTACTTC
D gene: NA; V gene: TRBV3-1/TRBV3-2; clone size: NA; J gene: TRBJ2-6; CDR3 protein: CASSQPGSGANVLTF; CDR3 DNA: TGTGCCAGCAGCCAACCGGGCTCTGGGGCCAACGTCCTGACTTTC
D gene: NA; V gene: TRBV10-3; clone size: once; J gene: TRBJ2-3; CDR3 protein: CAISPPLGDTQYF; CDR3 DNA: TGTGCCATCAGTCCCCCACTAGGCGATACGCAGTATTTT
D gene: NA; V gene: TRBV19; clone size: NA; J gene: TRBJ1-1; CDR3 protein: CASSILVNTEAFF; CDR3 DNA: TGTGCCAGTAGTATTCTGGTGAACACTGAAGCTTTCTTT
D gene: NA; V gene: TRBV19; clone size: NA; J gene: TRBJ1-1; CDR3 protein: CASSVLSSDTEAFF; CDR3 DNA: TGTGCCAGTAGTGTCCTTTCCTCCGACACTGAAGCTTTCTTT
D gene: NA; V gene: TRBV6-2/TRBV6-3; clone size: once; J gene: TRBJ2-1; CDR3 protein: CASSYSNFNEQFF; CDR3 DNA: TGTGCCAGCAGTTACTCAAATTTCAATGAGCAGTTCTTC
D gene: NA; V gene: TRBV6-2/TRBV6-3; clone size: NA; J gene: TRBJ2-6; CDR3 protein: CASSYSMRGEPNLSGANVLTF; CDR3 DNA: TGTGCCAGCAGTTACTCGATGAGGGGAGAGCCTAACCTTTCTGGGGCCAACGTCCTGACTTTC
D gene: NA; V gene: TRBV24-1; clone size: NA; J gene: TRBJ2-3; CDR3 protein: CATTGVRTDTQYF; CDR3 DNA: TGTGCCACCACAGGGGTCCGCACAGATACGCAGTATTTT
D gene: NA; V gene: TRBV6-2/TRBV6-3; clone size: once; J gene: TRBJ1-5; CDR3 protein: CASSYGGPSHNQPQHF; CDR3 DNA: TGTGCCAGCAGTTACGGTGGCCCATCTCACAATCAGCCCCAGCATTTT
D gene: NA; V gene: TRBV28; clone size: once; J gene: TRBJ1-1; CDR3 protein: CASSLGQRNTEAFF; CDR3 DNA: TGTGCCAGCAGTTTAGGGCAGCGGAACACTGAAGCTTTCTTT
D gene: NA; V gene: TRBV9; clone size: NA; J gene: TRBJ2-2; CDR3 protein: CASSPGHLNTGELFF; CDR3 DNA: TGTGCCAGCAGCCCAGGACACCTGAACACCGGGGAGCTGTTTTTT
D gene: TRBD1; V gene: TRBV7-2; clone size: NA; J gene: TRBJ2-5; CDR3 protein: CASSFDRGQETQYF; CDR3 DNA: TGTGCCAGCAGCTTTGACAGGGGCCAAGAGACCCAGTACTTC
D gene: NA; V gene: TRBV10-3; clone size: NA; J gene: TRBJ2-7; CDR3 protein: CAISDNRRGEQYF; CDR3 DNA: TGTGCCATCAGTGATAATAGGCGAGGCGAGCAGTACTTC
D gene: TRBD1; V gene: TRBV28; clone size: NA; J gene: TRBJ2-7; CDR3 protein: CASSPGQGLDEQYF; CDR3 DNA: TGTGCCAGCAGTCCCGGACAGGGACTCGACGAGCAGTACTTC
D gene: NA; V gene: TRBV30; clone size: once; J gene: TRBJ1-1; CDR3 protein: CAWSLNTEAFF; CDR3 DNA: TGTGCCTGGAGCCTGAACACTGAAGCTTTCTTT
D gene: TRBD1; V gene: TRBV10-3; clone size: NA; J gene: TRBJ2-7; CDR3 protein: CATTGDNYEQYF; CDR3 DNA: TGTGCCACCACAGGGGACAACTACGAGCAGTACTTC
D gene: NA; V gene: TRBV6-6; clone size: NA; J gene: TRBJ1-2; CDR3 protein: CASGRDANYGYTF; CDR3 DNA: TGTGCCAGCGGCCGAGATGCTAACTATGGCTACACCTTC
D gene: NA; V gene: TRBV6-1; clone size: NA; J gene: TRBJ1-3; CDR3 protein: CASSDLQSAGFGNTIYF; CDR3 DNA: TGTGCCAGCAGTGACCTACAATCGGCGGGGTTTGGAAACACCATATATTTT
D gene: NA; V gene: TRBV15; clone size: medium-sized; J gene: TRBJ2-5; CDR3 protein: CATSSIAGETQYF; CDR3 DNA: TGTGCCACCAGCAGTATAGCAGGGGAGACCCAGTACTTC
D gene: TRBD1; V gene: TRBV7-9; clone size: NA; J gene: TRBJ1-6; CDR3 protein: CASSLGGQGISPLHF; CDR3 DNA: TGTGCCAGCAGCCTAGGGGGACAGGGGATTTCACCCCTCCACTTT
D gene: NA; V gene: TRBV12-3/TRBV12-4; clone size: once; J gene: TRBJ2-1; CDR3 protein: CASRMAVEQFF; CDR3 DNA: TGTGCCAGCAGAATGGCGGTTGAGCAGTTCTTC
D gene: NA; V gene: TRBV6-1; clone size: NA; J gene: TRBJ2-1; CDR3 protein: CASSEGWGPYNEQFF; CDR3 DNA: TGTGCCAGCAGTGAAGGCTGGGGTCCCTACAATGAGCAGTTCTTC
D gene: TRBD1; V gene: TRBV6-2/TRBV6-3; clone size: NA; J gene: TRBJ2-5; CDR3 protein: CASSRPGQGQETQYF; CDR3 DNA: TGTGCCAGCAGTCGACCGGGACAGGGGCAAGAGACCCAGTACTTC
D gene: TRBD2; V gene: TRBV24-1; clone size: NA; J gene: TRBJ2-5; CDR3 protein: CATSDRGTSGVGETQYF; CDR3 DNA: TGTGCCACCAGTGACCGAGGGACTAGCGGGGTAGGGGAGACCCAGTACTTC
D gene: NA; V gene: TRBV12-3/TRBV12-4; clone size: NA; J gene: TRBJ2-2; CDR3 protein: CASNGRNTGELFF; CDR3 DNA: TGTGCCAGCAACGGCCGAAACACCGGGGAGCTGTTTTTT
D gene: NA; V gene: TRBV21-1; clone size: NA; J gene: TRBJ2-1; CDR3 protein: CASSKVAGEQFF; CDR3 DNA: TGTGCCAGCAGCAAAGTGGCGGGTGAGCAGTTCTTC
D gene: NA; V gene: TRBV19; clone size: NA; J gene: TRBJ1-2; CDR3 protein: CASSINVLGYTF; CDR3 DNA: TGTGCCAGTAGTATAAACGTTTTGGGCTACACCTTC
D gene: TRBD1; V gene: TRBV3-1/TRBV3-2; clone size: NA; J gene: TRBJ1-3; CDR3 protein: CASSQVPGGSGNTIYF; CDR3 DNA: TGTGCCAGCAGCCAAGTCCCAGGGGGCTCTGGAAACACCATATATTTT
D gene: NA; V gene: TRBV9; clone size: once; J gene: TRBJ2-7; CDR3 protein: CASSEGGQTDYEQYF; CDR3 DNA: TGTGCCAGCAGCGAGGGGGGACAGACAGACTACGAGCAGTACTTC
D gene: NA; V gene: TRBV19; clone size: NA; J gene: TRBJ1-5; CDR3 protein: CASSYGSNQPQHF; CDR3 DNA: TGTGCCAGTTCATATGGAAGCAATCAGCCCCAGCATTTT
D gene: TRBD1; V gene: TRBV9; clone size: once; J gene: TRBJ1-3; CDR3 protein: CASTRGQMVGNTIYF; CDR3 DNA: TGTGCCAGCACAAGGGGACAGATGGTTGGAAACACCATATATTTT
D gene: NA; V gene: TRBV6-4; clone size: NA; J gene: TRBJ1-5; CDR3 protein: CASATESSVGPQHF; CDR3 DNA: TGTGCCAGTGCGACAGAGAGTAGTGTTGGGCCCCAGCATTTT
D gene: TRBD2; V gene: TRBV27; clone size: NA; J gene: TRBJ2-1; CDR3 protein: CASSLERGSYNEQFF; CDR3 DNA: TGTGCCAGCAGTTTGGAGCGGGGTTCCTACAATGAGCAGTTCTTC
D gene: TRBD2; V gene: TRBV11-2; clone size: NA; J gene: TRBJ2-7; CDR3 protein: CASSFSPGGREQYF; CDR3 DNA: TGTGCCAGCAGCTTCTCTCCGGGAGGTCGAGAGCAGTACTTC
D gene: TRBD2; V gene: TRBV28; clone size: NA; J gene: TRBJ2-5; CDR3 protein: CASSLAGGLGTQYF; CDR3 DNA: TGTGCCAGCAGTTTAGCGGGGGGGCTGGGGACCCAGTACTTC
D gene: NA; V gene: TRBV6-2/TRBV6-3; clone size: NA; J gene: TRBJ2-2; CDR3 protein: CASSPSRLGTGELFF; CDR3 DNA: TGTGCCAGCAGTCCGAGCAGGCTCGGCACCGGGGAGCTGTTTTTT
D gene: NA; V gene: TRBV7-2; clone size: NA; J gene: TRBJ1-6; CDR3 protein: CASSLGGGGNSPLHF; CDR3 DNA: TGTGCCAGCAGCTTAGGAGGGGGAGGAAATTCACCCCTCCACTTT
D gene: TRBD1; V gene: TRBV19; clone size: NA; J gene: TRBJ1-4; CDR3 protein: CASSGTGLNEKLFF; CDR3 DNA: TGTGCCAGTAGTGGGACAGGGCTAAATGAAAAACTGTTTTTT
D gene: NA; V gene: TRBV18; clone size: few; J gene: TRBJ2-7; CDR3 protein: CASSLLSNSLGHEQYF; CDR3 DNA: TGTGCCAGCTCACTCCTAAGTAACTCCCTGGGCCACGAGCAGTACTTC
D gene: NA; V gene: TRBV5-6; clone size: NA; J gene: TRBJ2-5; CDR3 protein: CASSLGARTEETQYF; CDR3 DNA: TGTGCCAGCAGCTTGGGGGCCCGGACGGAGGAGACCCAGTACTTC
D gene: NA; V gene: TRBV7-8; clone size: NA; J gene: TRBJ1-1; CDR3 protein: CASSFSTGTEAFF; CDR3 DNA: TGTGCCAGCAGCTTCTCGACTGGCACCGAAGCTTTCTTT
D gene: NA; V gene: TRBV7-3; clone size: NA; J gene: TRBJ2-5; CDR3 protein: CALRAHGETQYF; CDR3 DNA: TGTGCCCTACGGGCCCACGGGGAGACCCAGTACTTC
D gene: NA; V gene: TRBV6-5; clone size: NA; J gene: TRBJ1-5; CDR3 protein: CASSRQSNQPQHF; CDR3 DNA: TGTGCCAGCAGTAGACAGAGCAATCAGCCCCAGCATTTT
D gene: NA; V gene: TRBV15; clone size: few; J gene: TRBJ1-2; CDR3 protein: CATSRGEGTYGYTF; CDR3 DNA: TGTGCCACCAGCAGAGGGGAGGGGACCTATGGCTACACCTTC
D gene: NA; V gene: TRBV3-1/TRBV3-2; clone size: once; J gene: TRBJ2-2; CDR3 protein: CASSQDSFTADTGELFF; CDR3 DNA: TGTGCCAGCAGCCAAGATAGCTTTACAGCGGACACCGGGGAGCTGTTTTTT
D gene: TRBD2; V gene: TRBV7-8; clone size: NA; J gene: TRBJ2-5; CDR3 protein: CASSSSGRTVGETQYF; CDR3 DNA: TGTGCCAGCAGCTCGAGCGGGAGGACTGTAGGAGAGACCCAGTACTTC
D gene: NA; V gene: TRBV18; clone size: once; J gene: TRBJ2-3; CDR3 protein: CASSPEIADTQYF; CDR3 DNA: TGTGCCAGCTCACCAGAGATCGCAGATACGCAGTATTTT
D gene: TRBD1; V gene: TRBV9; clone size: NA; J gene: TRBJ1-2; CDR3 protein: CASSTGQGARYGYTF; CDR3 DNA: TGTGCCAGCAGCACCGGACAGGGGGCCAGGTATGGCTACACCTTC